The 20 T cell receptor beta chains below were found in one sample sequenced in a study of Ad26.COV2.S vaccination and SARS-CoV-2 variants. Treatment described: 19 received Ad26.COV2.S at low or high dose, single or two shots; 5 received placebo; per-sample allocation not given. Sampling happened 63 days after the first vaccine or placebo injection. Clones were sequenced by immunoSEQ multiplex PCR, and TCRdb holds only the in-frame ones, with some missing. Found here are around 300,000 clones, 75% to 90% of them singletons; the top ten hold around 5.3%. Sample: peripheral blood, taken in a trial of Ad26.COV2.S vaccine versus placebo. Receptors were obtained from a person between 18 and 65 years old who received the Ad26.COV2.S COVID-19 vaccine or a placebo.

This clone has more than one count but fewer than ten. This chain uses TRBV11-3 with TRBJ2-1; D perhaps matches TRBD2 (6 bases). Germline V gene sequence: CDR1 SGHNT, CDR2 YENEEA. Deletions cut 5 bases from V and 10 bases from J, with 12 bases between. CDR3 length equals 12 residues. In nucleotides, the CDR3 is TGTGCCAGCAGCCATGACGGGGGAGAGCAGTTCTTC. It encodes CASSHDGGEQFF.

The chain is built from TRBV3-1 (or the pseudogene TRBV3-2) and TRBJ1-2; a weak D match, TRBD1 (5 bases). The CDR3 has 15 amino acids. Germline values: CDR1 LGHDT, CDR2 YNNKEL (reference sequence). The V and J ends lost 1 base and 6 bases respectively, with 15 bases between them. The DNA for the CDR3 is TGTGCCAGCAGCCAAGGCGACGGGGGTTTGCATGGCTACACCTTC. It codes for CASSQGDGGLHGYTF.

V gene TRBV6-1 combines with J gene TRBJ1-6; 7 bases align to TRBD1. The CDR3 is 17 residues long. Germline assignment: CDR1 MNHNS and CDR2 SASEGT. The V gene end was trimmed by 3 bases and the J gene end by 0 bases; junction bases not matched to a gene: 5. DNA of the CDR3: TGTGCCAGCAGTGACGGACAGGCCGGCTCCTATAATTCACCCCTCCACTTT. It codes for CASSDGQAGSYNSPLHF.

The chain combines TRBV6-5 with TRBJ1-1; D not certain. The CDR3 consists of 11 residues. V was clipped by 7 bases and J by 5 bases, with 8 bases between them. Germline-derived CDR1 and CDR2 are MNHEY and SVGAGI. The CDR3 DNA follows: TGTGCCAGCACAACGGGGACTGAAGCTTTCTTT. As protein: CASTTGTEAFF.

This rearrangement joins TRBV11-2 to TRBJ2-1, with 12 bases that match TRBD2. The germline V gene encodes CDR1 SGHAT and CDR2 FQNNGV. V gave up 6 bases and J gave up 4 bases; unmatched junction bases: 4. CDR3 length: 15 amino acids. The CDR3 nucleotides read TGTGCCAGCAGGCGACTAGCGGGAGATTACAATGAGCAGTTCTTC. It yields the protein CASRRLAGDYNEQFF.

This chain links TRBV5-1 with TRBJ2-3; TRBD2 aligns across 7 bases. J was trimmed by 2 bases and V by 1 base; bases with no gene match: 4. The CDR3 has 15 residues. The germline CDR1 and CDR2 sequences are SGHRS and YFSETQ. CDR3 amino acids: CASSLPAGVTDTQYF. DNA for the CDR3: TGCGCCAGCAGCTTGCCGGCGGGGGTCACAGATACGCAGTATTTT.

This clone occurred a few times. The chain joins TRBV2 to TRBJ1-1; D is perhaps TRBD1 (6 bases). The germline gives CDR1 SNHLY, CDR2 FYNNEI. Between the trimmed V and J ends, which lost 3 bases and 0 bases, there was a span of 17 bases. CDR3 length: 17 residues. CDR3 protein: CASSEPETDRMNTEAFF. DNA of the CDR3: TGTGCCAGCAGTGAGCCCGAGACTGACAGGATGAACACTGAAGCTTTCTTT. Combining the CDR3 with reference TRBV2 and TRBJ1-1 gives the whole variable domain EPEVTQTPSHQVTQMGQEVILRCVPISNHLYFYWYRQILGQKVEFLVSFYNNEISEKSEIFDDQFSVERPDGSNFTLKIRSTKLEDSAMYFCASSEPETDRMNTEAFFGQGTRLTVV.

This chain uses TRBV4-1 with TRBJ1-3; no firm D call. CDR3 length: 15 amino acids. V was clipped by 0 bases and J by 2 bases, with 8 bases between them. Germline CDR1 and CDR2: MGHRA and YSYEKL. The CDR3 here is CASSQDTGTGNTIYF. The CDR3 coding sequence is TGCGCCAGCAGCCAAGATACGGGGACTGGAAACACCATATATTTT.

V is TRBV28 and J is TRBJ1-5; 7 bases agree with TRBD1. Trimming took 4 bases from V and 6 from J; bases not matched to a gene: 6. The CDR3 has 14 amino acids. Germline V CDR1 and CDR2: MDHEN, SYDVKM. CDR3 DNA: TGTGCCAGCAGTTGGGGACAGTCCACTCAGCCCCAGCATTTT. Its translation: CASSWGQSTQPQHF.

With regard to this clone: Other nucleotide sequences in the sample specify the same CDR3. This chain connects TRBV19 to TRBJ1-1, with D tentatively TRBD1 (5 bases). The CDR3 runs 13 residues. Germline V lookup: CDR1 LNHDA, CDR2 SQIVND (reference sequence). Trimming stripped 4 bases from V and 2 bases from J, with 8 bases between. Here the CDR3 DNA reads TGTGCCAGTAGTAAAGGGGTTAACACTGAAGCTTTCTTT. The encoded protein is CASSKGVNTEAFF.

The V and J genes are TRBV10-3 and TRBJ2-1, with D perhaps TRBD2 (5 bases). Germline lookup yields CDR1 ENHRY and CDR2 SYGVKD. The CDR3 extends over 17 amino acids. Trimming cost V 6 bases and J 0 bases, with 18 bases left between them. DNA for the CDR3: TGTGCCATCAGGAAGATGGAGGCTAGCAGCTCCTACAATGAGCAGTTCTTC. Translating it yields CAIRKMEASSSYNEQFF.

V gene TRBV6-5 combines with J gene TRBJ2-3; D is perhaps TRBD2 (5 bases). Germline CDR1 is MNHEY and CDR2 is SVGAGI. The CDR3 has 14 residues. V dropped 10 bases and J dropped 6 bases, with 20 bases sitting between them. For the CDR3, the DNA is TGTGCCACCCGATCCACCGGGATAAGGGATACGCAGTATTTT. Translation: CATRSTGIRDTQYF.

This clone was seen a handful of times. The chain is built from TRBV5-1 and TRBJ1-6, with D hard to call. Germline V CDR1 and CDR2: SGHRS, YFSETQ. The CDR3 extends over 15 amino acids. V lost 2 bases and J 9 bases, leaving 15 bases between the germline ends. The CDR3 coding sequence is TGCGCCAGCAGCTTCGAGTCCCCTCTAGGTTCACCCCTCCACTTT. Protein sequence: CASSFESPLGSPLHF.

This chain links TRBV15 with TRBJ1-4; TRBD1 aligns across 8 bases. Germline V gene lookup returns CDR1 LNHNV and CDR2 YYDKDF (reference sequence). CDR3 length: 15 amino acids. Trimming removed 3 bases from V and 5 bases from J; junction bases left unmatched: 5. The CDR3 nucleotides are TGTGCCACCAGCAGTGACCGGGACAGGAATGAAAAACTGTTTTTT. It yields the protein CATSSDRDRNEKLFF.

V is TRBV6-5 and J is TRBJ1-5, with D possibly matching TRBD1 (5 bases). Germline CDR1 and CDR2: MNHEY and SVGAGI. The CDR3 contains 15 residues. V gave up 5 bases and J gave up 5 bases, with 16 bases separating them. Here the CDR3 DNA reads TGTGCCAGCAGTCCAGCTTTCGAGGGGCATCAGCCCCAGCATTTT. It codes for CASSPAFEGHQPQHF.

The CDR3 bases are TGTGCCAGCAGCCAAGGGACTAGCGGTACAGATACGCAGTATTTT. It is translated as CASSQGTSGTDTQYF. The V and J genes are TRBV6-5 and TRBJ2-3, with 11 nucleotides matching TRBD2. Germline loops: CDR1 MNHEY, CDR2 SVGAGI. The CDR3 is 15 amino acids. V lost 6 bases and J lost 3; bases outside the gene matches: 5.

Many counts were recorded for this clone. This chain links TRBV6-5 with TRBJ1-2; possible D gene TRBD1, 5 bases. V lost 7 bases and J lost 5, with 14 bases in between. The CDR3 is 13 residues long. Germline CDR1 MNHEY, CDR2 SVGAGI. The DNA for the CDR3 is TGTGCCAGCAAGACGGACGGGACGTATGGCTACACCTTC. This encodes CASKTDGTYGYTF.

DNA of the CDR3: TGTGCCAGCAGTCCCCGGGGGGGGCGGTTGAGCTATGGCTACACCTTC. It is translated as CASSPRGGRLSYGYTF. The chain has TRBV28 and TRBJ1-2, with D possibly matching TRBD1 (6 bases). Germline assignment: CDR1 MDHEN and CDR2 SYDVKM. The CDR3 totals 16 residues. The V end lost 5 bases, the J end lost 4 bases, and 20 bases lay between the germline ends.

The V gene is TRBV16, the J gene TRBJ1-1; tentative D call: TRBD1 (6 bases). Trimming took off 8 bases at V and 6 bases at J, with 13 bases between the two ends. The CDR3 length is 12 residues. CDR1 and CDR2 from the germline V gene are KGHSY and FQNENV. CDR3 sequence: CASATGPSEAFF. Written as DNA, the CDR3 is TGTGCCAGCGCTACAGGGCCCTCTGAAGCTTTCTTT.

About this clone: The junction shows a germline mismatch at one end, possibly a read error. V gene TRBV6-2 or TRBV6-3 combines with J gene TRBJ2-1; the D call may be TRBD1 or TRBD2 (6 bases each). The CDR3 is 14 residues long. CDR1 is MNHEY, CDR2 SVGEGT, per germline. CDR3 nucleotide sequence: TGTGCCAGCAGTTACTCAGCCGGGGGCAATAAGCAGTTCTTC. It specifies CASSYSAGGNKQFF.